Listed below are T cell receptor beta chains from one sample, sequenced in a study of blood T cell repertoires in COVID-19. Measured with immunoSEQ multiplex PCR; TCRdb has only the in-frame clones, and not every one. The repertoire holds tens of thousands of clones, with around 77% as singletons. The specimen was peripheral blood. The receptors originated from a man in his 70s with COVID-19, enrolled during active disease. The CDR3 runs from the conserved cysteine through the conserved F or W. Each record gives: D gene, V gene, J gene, clone size, CDR3 protein, CDR3 DNA. The D gene is left open where the match is weak. For some rows the clone size is stated as once, few or many, or as a class when expanded; others skip it.

NA,TRBV11-3,TRBJ1-2,NA,CASLTEGGYGYTF,TGTGCCAGCTTGACGGAAGGAGGCTATGGCTACACCTTC
NA,TRBV5-1,TRBJ2-1,NA,CASTVDPTRHNEQFF,TGCGCCAGCACAGTTGACCCAACCAGGCACAATGAGCAGTTCTTC
NA,TRBV7-2,TRBJ2-4,NA,CASSFRGAKNIQYF,TGTGCCAGCAGCTTCCGGGGGGCCAAAAACATTCAGTACTTC
NA,TRBV4-2,TRBJ2-1,NA,CASSQREAYNEQFF,TGTGCCAGCAGCCAGAGGGAGGCCTACAATGAGCAGTTCTTC
NA,TRBV7-9,TRBJ2-5,NA,CASRRTLLHRVETQYF,TGTGCCAGCAGGAGGACACTACTCCATCGAGTCGAGACCCAGTACTTC
TRBD1,TRBV7-8,TRBJ1-5,NA,CASSSWTGEGNQPQHF,TGTGCCAGCAGCTCCTGGACAGGGGAAGGCAATCAGCCCCAGCATTTT
NA,TRBV28,TRBJ2-7,NA,CASSPTVDRAYEQYF,TGTGCCAGCAGTCCCACCGTTGACAGAGCCTACGAGCAGTACTTC
NA,TRBV28,TRBJ2-7,NA,CASSSLGLVGEQYF,TGTGCCAGCAGCTCCCTAGGCTTAGTAGGTGAGCAGTACTTC
TRBD1,TRBV28,TRBJ1-1,NA,CASSPGDREGTEAFF,TGTGCCAGCAGTCCCGGGGACAGGGAGGGCACTGAAGCTTTCTTT
NA,TRBV3-1/TRBV3-2,TRBJ2-7,NA,CASSQDRAPTYEQYF,TGTGCCAGCAGCCAAGATCGAGCCCCAACCTACGAGCAGTACTTC
NA,TRBV30,TRBJ1-2,NA,CAWSGRDYGYTF,TGTGCCTGGAGTGGCAGGGACTATGGCTACACCTTC
NA,TRBV5-1,TRBJ1-3,NA,CASSLIAGISGNTIYF,TGCGCCAGCAGCTTGATAGCGGGGATTTCTGGAAACACCATATATTTT
NA,TRBV20-1,TRBJ1-1,NA,CSASSDSRNTEAFF,TGCAGTGCTAGTAGTGACAGCAGAAACACTGAAGCTTTCTTT
NA,TRBV6-5,TRBJ2-1,few,CARISWTERYNEQFF,TGTGCCAGAATTAGTTGGACAGAGAGGTACAATGAGCAGTTCTTC
TRBD1,TRBV11-2,TRBJ2-7,NA,CASSSKGQSYEQYF,TGTGCCAGCAGCTCAAAGGGACAGTCCTACGAGCAGTACTTC
TRBD1,TRBV18,TRBJ1-1,once,CASSPPGTGGEFAFF,TGTGCCAGCTCACCACCAGGGACAGGGGGCGAGTTTGCTTTCTTT
TRBD1,TRBV19,TRBJ2-2,NA,CASRTGGVSGELFF,TGTGCCAGTAGGACAGGGGGCGTAAGCGGGGAGCTGTTTTTT
TRBD1,TRBV28,TRBJ2-1,NA,CASSPTGQGFNEQFF,TGTGCCAGCAGTCCAACGGGACAGGGATTCAATGAGCAGTTCTTC
TRBD1,TRBV4-2,TRBJ1-5,once,CASSQTNRGQQPQHF,TGTGCCAGCAGCCAAACTAACAGGGGACAACAGCCCCAGCATTTT
NA,TRBV4-3,TRBJ1-2,NA,CASSQVTQGSGYTF,TGCGCCAGCAGCCAAGTGACGCAGGGATCGGGCTACACCTTC
TRBD2,TRBV5-1,TRBJ2-3,NA,CASSSGLADTDTQYF,TGCGCCAGCAGCTCCGGACTAGCAGACACAGATACGCAGTATTTT
TRBD1,TRBV2,TRBJ1-5,NA,CASSGTGGGLNSNQPQHF,TGTGCCAGCAGTGGGACAGGGGGTGGACTAAATAGCAATCAGCCCCAGCATTTT
NA,TRBV19,TRBJ1-5,few,CASSWGQVGQPQHF,TGTGCCAGTAGTTGGGGGCAAGTAGGGCAGCCCCAGCATTTT
NA,TRBV7-2,TRBJ2-7,many,CASRPGLLGEQYF,TGTGCCAGCAGGCCAGGACTACTGGGCGAGCAGTACTTC
NA,TRBV13,TRBJ2-7,few,CASSPGLGSGPYEQYF,TGTGCCAGCAGCCCCGGTCTTGGGTCAGGGCCCTACGAGCAGTACTTC
NA,TRBV15,TRBJ2-3,NA,CATSRADSTDTQYF,TGTGCCACCAGCAGAGCGGACTCCACAGATACGCAGTATTTT
TRBD1,TRBV6-6,TRBJ1-4,NA,CASSSPGGGEKLFF,TGTGCCAGCAGTTCCCCAGGGGGTGGTGAAAAACTGTTTTTT
NA,TRBV13,TRBJ2-1,NA,CASSLLENEQFF,TGTGCCAGCAGCTTACTTGAGAATGAGCAGTTCTTC
NA,TRBV10-3,TRBJ2-5,NA,CAITPKPGETQYF,TGTGCCATCACCCCTAAGCCAGGAGAGACCCAGTACTTC
TRBD1,TRBV4-3,TRBJ1-2,NA,CASSLRGTGGSNTF,TGCGCCAGCAGCCTCCGGGGGACAGGGGGCTCCAACACCTTC
TRBD1,TRBV5-1,TRBJ1-1,NA,CASSQQGTNLDTEAFF,TGCGCCAGCAGCCAACAGGGGACGAACTTGGACACTGAAGCTTTCTTT
TRBD1,TRBV7-9,TRBJ1-1,NA,CASSEGQGDTEAFF,TGTGCCAGCAGCGAGGGACAGGGGGACACTGAAGCTTTCTTT
NA,TRBV20-1,TRBJ1-2,NA,CSSLDTYGYTF,TGCAGTTCCCTCGACACCTATGGCTACACCTTC